The entry that follows covers one TCR beta chain sequence. The antigen remains unidentified. Sequenced by immunoSEQ multiplex PCR; TCRdb stores in-frame clones only, minus some. Here the sample spans approximately 31,000 clones, 85% to 90% being singletons. This sample is part of a study of T cells in localized non-small cell lung cancer. Study results and caveats: Density of T cells in blood, when higher, went with longer overall survival. Because sequencing included only one region (of the tumor), heterogeneity remains possible. Tumor trailed uninvolved adjacent lung in T cell clonality, which peaked there. Of the top 100 tumor clones, median 57 were in adjacent lung, approximately 30 among its top 100.

V shed 4 bases and J 5 bases; nucleotides not matched to a gene: 5. The V gene's germline CDR1 is MDHEN and CDR2 SYDVKM. The CDR3 has 15 amino acids. The sequence derives from an older female donor with stage I lung adenocarcinoma. This sample comprised peripheral blood, obtained before any cancer treatment. V is TRBV28 and J is TRBJ2-1; 10 nucleotides align to TRBD2. The CDR3 is CASSSPTSGNNEQFF. In DNA, the CDR3 is TGTGCCAGCAGTTCCCCCACTAGCGGGAACAATGAGCAGTTCTTC.